A few counts support the clone carrying this T cell receptor (beta chain). Its antigen is currently unknown. These data are taken from a study of CD8+CD57+ T cells in acquired aplastic anemia. As for the study in general: Sorted CD4+ and CD8+ cells gave an average of roughly 3.5 ug of DNA.

Patients chosen for sequencing had CD8+CD57+ cells that had expanded, as shown by flow cytometry. The germline V gene encodes CDR1 LGHDT and CDR2 YNNKEL (reference sequence). The CDR3 sequence is 15 residues long. V was clipped by 8 bases and J by 1 base, with 14 bases between them. General study findings and limits: Patients and controls shared about 30 CD8+ CDR3 sequences, which appeared highly expressed in patients and within their immunodominant clones.

Genomic DNA, the template, was used for profiling of the TCR beta VDJ and CDR3. TCRdb processed the reads anew with MiXCR; each CDR3 protein has one entry. The sample has under 350,000 distinct CDR3 sequences, roughly 53% seen once; the top ten hold around 1.2%. The J gene is TRBJ2-2, the V gene TRBV3-1, with a weak D call TRBD1 (5 bases). This receptor was identified in a human donor with aplastic anemia. Sequenced sample: sorted CD4+, CD8+, or CD8+CD57+ T cells (not recorded which) from PBMCs. CDR3 loop: CASRKGLQNTGELFF. The DNA for the CDR3 is TGTGCCAGCCGAAAGGGGCTGCAGAACACCGGGGAGCTGTTTTTT.